The rows below give T cell receptor beta chains drawn from one sample of a study of T cell repertoires in cytomegalovirus infection. These receptors lack a known antigen. MiXCR, run by TCRdb on the reads, gives a single entry per CDR3 protein. In the table there are roughly 860,000 distinct CDR3 sequences, 32% of which are singletons. The sample consisted of cultured CD8+ T cells from PBMCs, taken from culture after CMV antigen stimulation. The receptors were gathered from a human donor in good health (CMV status not recorded). Some clones in this sample may be carry-over from other donors' samples. CDR3s include the opening cysteine and the closing phenylalanine or tryptophan. Fields, in order: V gene, J gene, clone size, D gene, CDR3 protein, CDR3 DNA. A D gene is named only where the DNA matches it firmly. Clone size is given for some rows only: seen once, a few or many times, or a class if the clone is expanded.

>TRBV6-5|TRBJ1-1|-|TRBD1
CASSARQGDLNTEAFF
TGTGCCAGCAGTGCCCGACAGGGAGACCTGAACACTGAAGCTTTCTTT
>TRBV6-5|TRBJ2-3|-|-
CASSYSGSITDTQYF
TGTGCCAGCAGTTACTCTGGGTCTATCACAGATACGCAGTATTTT
>TRBV14|TRBJ2-1|-|TRBD1
CASSLLQGDSYNEQFF
TGTGCCAGCAGCCTCCTACAGGGGGATTCCTACAATGAGCAGTTCTTC
>TRBV4-3|TRBJ2-1|few|TRBD1
CASSSHVRGLKDEQFF
TGCGCCAGCAGCTCCCACGTAAGGGGGCTAAAGGATGAGCAGTTCTTC
>TRBV4-3|TRBJ2-1|few|-
CASSQDRWAGANNEQFF
TGCGCCAGCAGCCAAGACCGGTGGGCGGGGGCCAACAATGAGCAGTTCTTC
>TRBV7-6|TRBJ2-5|many|TRBD2
CASSLRRRGGAETQYF
TGTGCCAGCAGCTTAAGGCGGCGGGGGGGCGCTGAGACCCAGTACTTC
>TRBV6-6|TRBJ2-6|-|TRBD1
CASSPSRDRVDHGANVLTF
TGTGCCAGCAGTCCTTCCCGGGACAGGGTGGATCATGGGGCCAACGTCCTGACTTTC
>TRBV7-9|TRBJ1-1|-|-
CASSLLTGTNTEAFF
TGTGCCAGCAGCTTATTGACAGGAACAAACACTGAAGCTTTCTTT
>TRBV3-1|TRBJ2-1|-|TRBD1
CASSTRPGQRYNEQFF
TGTGCCAGCAGTACACGTCCGGGACAGAGATACAATGAGCAGTTCTTC
>TRBV9|TRBJ2-3|once|TRBD2
CASSVSGGASVLTDTQYF
TGTGCCAGCAGCGTTAGCGGGGGGGCATCCGTCCTCACAGATACGCAGTATTTT
>TRBV27|TRBJ1-5|-|TRBD1
CASSFGTGVDQPQHF
TGTGCCAGCAGTTTCGGGACAGGGGTAGATCAGCCCCAGCATTTT
>TRBV7-9|TRBJ1-5|-|-
CASSPGRQTNQPQHF
TGTGCCAGCAGCCCAGGGAGACAGACTAATCAGCCCCAGCATTTT
>TRBV13|TRBJ1-2|few|-
CASSLEVTVRGYTF
TGTGCCAGCAGCTTAGAGGTGACGGTCAGAGGCTACACCTTC
>TRBV7-9|TRBJ2-2|-|-
CASSPRGGGRTGELFF
TGTGCCAGCAGCCCCAGGGGAGGGGGCAGAACCGGGGAGCTGTTTTTT
>TRBV7-2|TRBJ2-3|few|TRBD1
CASSLTGVGTDTQYF
TGTGCCAGCAGCTTAACAGGGGTTGGCACAGATACGCAGTATTTT
>TRBV12-5|TRBJ1-1|few|-
CASGRNMNTEAFF
TGTGCTAGTGGAAGGAACATGAACACTGAAGCTTTCTTT
>TRBV5-6|TRBJ1-2|-|-
CASSFGRGSYGYTF
TGTGCCAGCAGCTTTGGCAGGGGTTCCTATGGCTACACCTTC
>TRBV4-1|TRBJ1-1|-|-
CASSEDGIMNTEAFF
TGCGCCAGCAGCGAAGACGGCATTATGAACACTGAAGCTTTCTTT
>TRBV7-3|TRBJ1-2|-|-
CASSYGGVNYGYTF
TGTGCCAGCAGCTACGGGGGGGTTAACTATGGCTACACCTTC
>TRBV28|TRBJ1-1|-|TRBD1
CASSFWGDRGTEAFF
TGTGCCAGCAGTTTCTGGGGGGACAGGGGTACTGAAGCTTTCTTT
>TRBV4-1|TRBJ1-3|-|-
CASSQLRRGPRNSSGNTIYF
TGCGCCAGCAGCCAACTCCGGCGGGGTCCGCGCAACAGCTCTGGAAACACCATATATTTT
>TRBV6-2/TRBV6-3|TRBJ2-2|few|TRBD1
CASSIAGGVMTGELFF
TGTGCCAGCAGTATAGCAGGGGGCGTTATGACCGGGGAGCTGTTTTTT
>TRBV6-6|TRBJ1-2|-|-
CASSYSGGGAGVDGYTF
TGTGCCAGCAGTTACTCCGGCGGTGGGGCAGGGGTGGATGGCTACACCTTC
>TRBV12-3/TRBV12-4|TRBJ2-5|few|TRBD2
CASSLLAGDNQETQYF
TGTGCCAGCAGTTTACTAGCGGGGGATAACCAAGAGACCCAGTACTTC
>TRBV6-6|TRBJ2-2|-|TRBD2
CASSKLGLAGEATNTGELFF
TGTGCCAGCAGTAAGCTGGGACTAGCGGGGGAGGCTACGAACACCGGGGAGCTGTTTTTT
>TRBV5-1|TRBJ1-1|-|-
CATPKHRRTAEAFF
TGCGCCACCCCCAAGCACAGGAGAACAGCTGAAGCTTTCTTT
>TRBV7-9|TRBJ1-2|-|-
CASSSPQGSPDSITLDYGYTF
TGTGCCAGCAGCTCGCCCCAGGGCAGCCCGGACAGCATCACGCTCGACTATGGCTACACCTTC
>TRBV6-1|TRBJ2-1|-|TRBD2
CASSESSGGASDEQFF
TGTGCCAGCAGTGAATCTAGCGGGGGGGCCAGCGATGAGCAGTTCTTC
>TRBV27|TRBJ1-2|-|TRBD1
CASCLGTGAYGYTF
TGTGCCAGCTGTTTGGGGACAGGGGCCTATGGCTACACCTTC
>TRBV27|TRBJ1-1|few|TRBD1
CASSPDRGPGNTEAFF
TGTGCCAGCAGTCCCGACAGGGGGCCCGGGAACACTGAAGCTTTCTTT
>TRBV7-6|TRBJ2-1|few|TRBD2
CASSTALAGGVVEQFF
TGTGCCAGCAGTACCGCCTTAGCGGGGGGGGTTGTTGAGCAGTTCTTC
>TRBV27|TRBJ1-2|-|-
CASSGHPGSQGGYTF
TGTGCCAGCAGTGGTCACCCAGGGTCCCAGGGTGGCTACACCTTC
>TRBV12-3/TRBV12-4|TRBJ2-2|few|TRBD2
CASSHTPGLANTGELFF
TGTGCCAGCAGTCATACCCCGGGACTAGCGAACACCGGGGAGCTGTTTTTT
>TRBV6-5|TRBJ1-1|few|-
CASSYHRDMNTEAFF
TGTGCCAGCAGTTACCACAGGGACATGAACACTGAAGCTTTCTTT
>TRBV7-3|TRBJ2-1|-|TRBD1
CASSLGGQGDNEQFF
TGTGCCAGCAGCTTAGGGGGTCAGGGGGACAATGAGCAGTTCTTC
>TRBV9|TRBJ1-1|few|TRBD1
CASSQPGDRGSNTEAFF
TGTGCCAGCAGCCAACCCGGGGACAGAGGATCGAACACTGAAGCTTTCTTT
>TRBV7-2|TRBJ1-5|many|TRBD1
CASSPWTGFQPQHF
TGTGCCAGCAGCCCATGGACAGGTTTTCAGCCCCAGCATTTT
>TRBV12-3/TRBV12-4|TRBJ2-1|-|-
CASSLTRGPRSYNEQFF
TGTGCCAGCAGTTTAACCCGGGGGCCGCGGTCCTACAATGAGCAGTTCTTC
>TRBV7-2|TRBJ2-3|many|TRBD2
CASSPWDYKNTDTQYF
TGTGCCAGCAGCCCGTGGGACTATAAAAACACAGATACGCAGTATTTT
>TRBV4-3|TRBJ1-1|-|-
CASSQGRHTITEAFF
TGCGCCAGCAGCCAAGGGCGACACACCATCACTGAAGCTTTCTTT